This TCR beta chain was documented in a study of beta chain features in type 1 diabetes. With 6 bases clipped from V and 3 bases from J, the junction kept 6 bases outside the gene matches. The CDR3 length is 15 residues. Germline V gives CDR1 LNHDA, CDR2 SQIVND (reference sequence). Reverse transcription of all isolated RNA meant that expressed TCRB transcripts were sequenced. Naive, central memory and regulatory T cell samples yielded some 3.9 million reads on average. Assay used: immunoSEQ multiplex PCR; TCRdb lists only in-frame clones, some missing. The data contain around 450,000 clones, about an eighth of them singletons. CD4+ naive, central memory, regulatory and stem cell-like memory cells were sorted via CD45RO/CCR7/CD25/CD127/CD95/CD27.

The clonotype originates from a woman aged 18-29 years in good health. Sequencing was done on a sample of naive CD4+ T cells from blood. This chain connects TRBV19 to TRBJ2-5; 11 bases line up with TRBD2. CDR3 bases: TGTGCCAGTAGATCGAAGACTAGCGGGGAAGAGACCCAGTACTTC. As protein: CASRSKTSGEETQYF.